One sample yielded the 10 T cell receptor beta chains listed below, sequenced in a study of blood T cells in healthy people across ages. A second about 6 to 12 cycle PCR used barcoded and J-beta primers. TCRdb ran MiXCR on the 5' RACE reads and lists one entry per CDR3 protein. The sample has more than 900,000 distinct CDR3 sequences, under 30% seen once; the top ten hold approximately 0.71%. The same data also contributed to another study, on T cells of mothers and their children.

The material sequenced was blood. These receptor sequences come from a girl aged 2 to 9 in good health.

The chain has TRBV7-9 and TRBJ1-1, with D uncertain. V was shortened by 5 bases and J by 4 bases, with 14 bases between the two germline ends. The CDR3 loop spans 14 amino acids. Germline V lookup: CDR1 SEHNR, CDR2 FQNEAQ (reference sequence). CDR3 bases: TGTGCCAGCAGCGAGGGCCTGGACGGCACTGAAGCTTTCTTT. Translating it yields CASSEGLDGTEAFF.

CDR3: CASSSTNRGEQYF. The CDR3 DNA is TGTGCCAGCAGCTCAACCAACAGGGGCGAGCAGTACTTC. The chain couples TRBV6-2 or TRBV6-3 to TRBJ2-1, with 7 bases that match TRBD1. The last part of the DNA fits TRBJ2-7 better; the J call may be wrong. The CDR3 covers 13 residues. Germline CDR1 is MNHEY and CDR2 is SVGEGT.

The chain combines TRBV27 with TRBJ1-1; weak D call: TRBD1 (5 bases). The CDR3 is made up of 12 amino acids. Trimming left V 6 bases short and J 6 bases short, with 11 bases between. Germline lookup yields CDR1 MNHEY and CDR2 SMNVEV (reference sequence). Here the CDR3 reads CASSRLGAEAFF. The CDR3 DNA sequence: TGTGCCAGCAGCCGACTGGGGGCTGAAGCTTTCTTT.

Of note for this clonotype: Germline is not matched at one junction end, which may reflect a read error. This rearrangement joins TRBV7-7 to TRBJ1-4, with a possible D match to TRBD1 (5 bases). This CDR3 contains 15 residues. Looked up from germline, CDR1 is SSHAT and CDR2 is FNYEAQ (reference sequence). The CDR3 DNA reads TGTGCTAGCAGCCGATTGGGACTGGGGAGCGAAAAACTGTTTTTT. This translates into CASSRLGLGSEKLFF.

The rearrangement uses TRBV27 and TRBJ2-1; D is possibly TRBD1 or TRBD2 (5 bases each). Germline CDR1 is MNHEY and CDR2 is SMNVEV (reference sequence). V was clipped by 8 bases and J by 5 bases, with 16 bases between them. This CDR3 comprises 14 residues. The CDR3 region has the DNA TGTGCCAGCGGAAACCGGGACGAAAACAATGAGCAGTTCTTC. Encoded protein: CASGNRDENNEQFF.

The J gene is TRBJ2-1, the V gene TRBV10-3; 7 positions agree with TRBD1. This CDR3 spans 12 amino acids. V lost 6 bases and J lost 8; bases outside the gene matches: 4. The germline gives CDR1 ENHRY, CDR2 SYGVKD. CDR3 bases: TGTGCCATCAGACAGGGGTTGGATGAGCAGTTCTTC. Its translation: CAIRQGLDEQFF.

The rearrangement joins TRBV28 to TRBJ2-1; maybe TRBD2 (5 bases). The assigned J gene may be wrong: the sequence end matches TRBJ2-5 better. The CDR3 has 13 amino acids. Germline V lookup: CDR1 MDHEN, CDR2 SYDVKM. CDR3: CASSLLEDRTQYF. The CDR3 coding sequence is TGTGCCAGCAGTTTATTGGAGGACCGGACCCAGTACTTC.

This chain connects TRBV5-1 to TRBJ2-1; D is unclear. Per germline, CDR1 SGHRS and CDR2 YFSETQ. CDR3 length: 14 residues. Trimming took off 4 bases at V and 5 bases at J, with 13 bases between the two ends. In DNA form, the CDR3 reads TGCGCCAGCAGCCTCGGGCCCCCAGACAATGAGCAGTTCTTC. Its translation: CASSLGPPDNEQFF.

Only a few counts were recorded for this clonotype. This chain joins TRBV20-1 and TRBJ1-2; D gene unclear. The CDR3 runs 12 residues. In germline, CDR1 is DFQATT, CDR2 SNEGSKA (reference sequence). The V and J ends lost 3 bases and 3 bases respectively, with 8 bases between them. CDR3 DNA: TGCAGTGCTAGCTGGGGAGACTATGGCTACACCTTC. This translates into CSASWGDYGYTF.

Many counts were recorded for this clonotype. The V and J genes are TRBV20-1 and TRBJ2-5; TRBD1 or TRBD2 may be the D gene (5 bases each). This CDR3 comprises 16 residues. Trimming removed 3 bases from V and 3 bases from J, with 20 bases in between. Germline CDR1 is DFQATT and CDR2 is SNEGSKA (reference sequence). This chain's CDR3 is CSARGLAPGPEETQYF. CDR3 bases: TGCAGTGCTAGGGGTTTAGCTCCGGGACCGGAAGAGACCCAGTACTTC.